Listed here is a single T cell receptor (beta chain). This specimen comes from a study of blood T cell repertoires in COVID-19. In the study overall: PBMCs, B-cell-depleted T cells, or T cells provided the cDNA or gDNA that made up the material.

Per germline, CDR1 ENHRY and CDR2 SYGVKD. V was clipped by 6 bases and J by 9 bases; unmatched bases: 6. The CDR3 sequence is 14 residues long. In the original processing: Reference gene primer amplification yielded estimated nucleated cell counts. TCRdb's copy holds only in-frame clones and misses some; the assay was immunoSEQ multiplex PCR. The DNA was the basis for D and trimming; V, J and clone size are from that table. This sample has some 66,000 clones, with 91% found just once. The source is a human donor in a cohort sampled during active COVID-19. The J gene is TRBJ2-1, the V gene TRBV10-3; 12 bases map to TRBD1. Sequencing was carried out using peripheral blood. The CDR3 DNA reads as TGTGCCATCAGGGCCGGGACAGGGGGCGGTGAGCAGTTCTTC. Translating gives CAIRAGTGGGEQFF.